The 19 T cell receptor beta chains below come from one sample, sequenced in a study of molecular identifiers for immune sequencing clone quantification. TCRdb re-called the PCR reads through MiXCR, storing one row per CDR3 protein. The sample includes about 320,000 distinct CDR3 sequences, about 22% of them seen just once. The sequenced material came from naive CD8+ T cells from blood, with Jurkat cell RNA spiked in. Subset specified: FACS-sorted CD8+CD4-CCR7+CD45RA+ naive T cells. The receptor source for this set is a human donor in good health. Some libraries in this study had Jurkat cell RNA spiked in.

This clonotype came up a few times. CDR3 bases: TGCAGTGCTAGAGTTTCATCGGGGATCGCCCACGAGCAGTACTTC. Its translation: CSARVSSGIAHEQYF. The chain recombines TRBV20-1 with TRBJ2-7, with a possible D match to TRBD2 (5 bases). Germline V gene lookup returns CDR1 DFQATT and CDR2 SNEGSKA (reference sequence). The CDR3 sequence is 15 residues long. V was trimmed by 1 base and J by 5 bases, leaving 18 bases between them.

The table lists this clonotype with a few counts. The V call is TRBV19, the J call TRBJ2-7, with 7 bases matching TRBD2. This CDR3 is 14 amino acids long. Germline V gives CDR1 LNHDA, CDR2 SQIVND (reference sequence). The ends lost 8 bases at V and 7 bases at J; junction bases unmatched: 14. The CDR3 reads CASSPRVGGGEQYF. The DNA for the CDR3 is TGTGCCAGTTCTCCCCGTGTTGGGGGGGGGGAGCAGTACTTC.

This clonotype has only a few counts. This rearrangement joins TRBV30 to TRBJ2-3; D is unresolved. Per germline, CDR1 GTSNPN and CDR2 SVGIG (reference sequence). V was clipped by 1 base and J by 2 bases, with 7 bases between them. The CDR3 covers 13 residues. The CDR3 coding sequence is TGTGCCTGGAGTGCGACGGTCACAGATACGCAGTATTTT. This sequence encodes CAWSATVTDTQYF. Together with reference TRBV30 and TRBJ2-3, the CDR3 gives the full variable domain: SQTIHQWPATLVQPVGSPLSLECTVEGTSNPNLYWYRQAAGRGLQLLFYSVGIGQISSEVPQNLSASRPQDRQFILSSKKLLLSDSGFYLCAWSATVTDTQYFGPGTRLTVL.

This clonotype was observed a handful of times. V gene TRBV29-1 combines with J gene TRBJ1-3; D ambiguous. Trimming removed 0 bases at V and 7 bases at J, with 13 bases between. Germline lookup yields CDR1 SQVTM and CDR2 ANQGSEA. There are 14 residues in the CDR3. This chain's CDR3 is CSVEDQSYGNTIYF. In DNA, the CDR3 is TGCAGCGTTGAAGATCAGAGTTATGGCAACACCATATATTTT.

The rearrangement links TRBV28 to TRBJ2-3; no reliable D call. V was clipped by 2 bases and J by 4 bases, with 10 bases between them. Germline V gene sequence: CDR1 MDHEN, CDR2 SYDVKM. The CDR3 consists of 14 residues. Here the CDR3 DNA reads TGTGCCAGCAGTTTAACCTACTCTCCAGATACGCAGTATTTT. It translates to CASSLTYSPDTQYF. The entire variable domain, with the rest obtained from reference TRBV28 and TRBJ2-3, is as follows: DVKVTQSSRYLVKRTGEKVFLECVQDMDHENMFWYRQDPGLGLRLIYFSYDVKMKEKGDIPEGYSVSREKKERFSLILESASTNQTSMYLCASSLTYSPDTQYFGPGTRLTVL.

This clonotype occurred a few times. The V call is TRBV9, the J call TRBJ2-1; 13 nucleotides agree with TRBD2. The V and J ends lost 5 bases and 5 bases, in that order; junction bases with no gene match: 7. Germline CDR1 reads SGDLS; CDR2 reads YYNGEE. This CDR3 spans 16 amino acids. CDR3 residues: CASSPLAGGPNNEQFF. The DNA of the CDR3 is TGTGCCAGCAGTCCACTAGCGGGAGGGCCGAACAATGAGCAGTTCTTC. Full variable domain (missing parts from reference TRBV9 and TRBJ2-1): DSGVTQTPKHLITATGQRVTLRCSPRSGDLSVYWYQQSLDQGLQFLIQYYNGEERAKGNILERFSAQQFPDLHSELNLSSLELGDSALYFCASSPLAGGPNNEQFFGPGTRLTVL.

The V and J genes are TRBV23-1 and TRBJ2-6, with D possibly being TRBD1 or TRBD2 (5 bases each). TRBV23-1 is annotated as an ORF whose role is uncertain. Between the trimmed V and J ends, which lost 0 bases and 2 bases, there was a span of 5 bases. This CDR3 has 15 amino acids. In DNA, the CDR3 is TGCGCCAGCAGTCAATCGGGACCTGGGGCCAACGTCCTGACTTTC. This codes for CASSQSGPGANVLTF.

Comment on this clonotype: This clone may be a read error of a much larger clone one base away. The chain uses TRBV6-5 and TRBJ2-5; D call uncertain. The CDR3 has 13 residues. The germline V gene encodes CDR1 MNHEY and CDR2 SVGAGI. Between the trimmed V and J ends, which lost 5 bases and 1 base, there was a span of 8 bases. This CDR3 is CASSTKGQETQYF. DNA for the CDR3: TGTGCCAGCAGTACGAAGGGCCAAGAGACCCAGTACTTC.

This clonotype was seen many times. This chain links TRBV29-1 with TRBJ2-7; D ambiguous. Germline CDR1 SQVTM, CDR2 ANQGSEA. CDR3 size: 13 residues. V was pared by 4 bases and J by 0 bases, with 10 bases between. DNA for the CDR3: TGCAGCGTTGTCCCAAGTAGCTCCTACGAGCAGTACTTC. As protein: CSVVPSSSYEQYF.

The sample holds many counts of this clonotype. The rearrangement links TRBV12-3 or TRBV12-4 to TRBJ2-3; the D call may be TRBD1 or TRBD2 (5 bases each). This CDR3 has 15 residues. V was cut by 8 bases and J by 0 bases, with 15 bases left in between. Written as DNA, the CDR3 is TGTGCCAGCGCCTCCGGGGACCCCAGCACAGATACGCAGTATTTT. Translated: CASASGDPSTDTQYF.

The sample holds many counts of this clonotype. This chain connects TRBV20-1 to TRBJ2-7, with 7 bases lining up with TRBD1. V was pared by 0 bases and J by 0 bases, with 5 bases of the junction left unmatched. Germline V gene sequence: CDR1 DFQATT, CDR2 SNEGSKA (reference sequence). The CDR3 has 15 residues. The chain's CDR3 is CSARDGTASSYEQYF. The CDR3 bases are TGCAGTGCTAGAGACGGGACAGCGAGCTCCTACGAGCAGTACTTC.

The CDR3 spells CASSYSGPQETQYF. As DNA, the CDR3 is TGTGCCAGCAGTTACTCGGGGCCCCAAGAGACCCAGTACTTC. The V call is TRBV6-5, the J call TRBJ2-5; D possibly corresponds to TRBD1 (5 bases). Germline CDR1 and CDR2: MNHEY and SVGAGI. This CDR3 region has 14 residues. The V and J ends lost 0 bases and 1 base respectively, with 6 bases between them.

This clonotype was seen more than once but under ten times. The chain has TRBV6-2 or TRBV6-3 and TRBJ1-1, with 8 bases lining up with TRBD1. V shed 7 bases, J shed 7 bases, and the junction held 11 bases outside the gene matches. In germline, CDR1 is MNHEY, CDR2 SVGEGT. CDR3 size: 14 residues. CDR3 DNA: TGTGCCAGCACCTTTATGGGACAGGAGTTTGAAGCTTTCTTT. It is translated as CASTFMGQEFEAFF.

V is TRBV20-1 and J is TRBJ2-5, with D possibly TRBD1 on 5 matching bases. Trimming cost V 5 bases and J 2 bases, with 21 bases left between them. This CDR3 is built from 16 residues. Germline V gene lookup returns CDR1 DFQATT and CDR2 SNEGSKA (reference sequence). The CDR3 DNA sequence: TGCAGTGCTCGTAACCTACCCCCAGGGATTCAAGAGACCCAGTACTTC. It translates to CSARNLPPGIQETQYF.

The CDR3 bases are TGTGCCAGCAGCTTGACAGGGGCACAAGCTTTCTTT. Amino acid sequence: CASSLTGAQAFF. The chain employs TRBV5-5 and TRBJ1-1, with 7 bases lining up with TRBD1. CDR3 size: 12 residues. The trim removed 1 base at V and 9 bases at J, leaving 3 bases unmatched. Per the germline V gene, CDR1 is SGHKS and CDR2 is YYEKEE (reference sequence).

This clonotype was recorded at least ten times. The chain is built from TRBV7-9 and TRBJ2-4; 12 nucleotides agree with TRBD1. J was trimmed by 13 bases and V by 5 bases; bases with no gene match: 6. The CDR3 has 13 amino acids. The V gene's germline CDR1 is SEHNR and CDR2 FQNEAQ (reference sequence). CDR3: CASSPPGTGGQYF. The CDR3 DNA sequence: TGTGCCAGCAGCCCACCGGGGACAGGGGGCCAGTACTTC.

The CDR3 DNA sequence: TGTGCCACCGTAGAAGCGGGATCCCACGAGCAGTACTTC. Translating gives CATVEAGSHEQYF. J is TRBJ2-7 and V is TRBV10-3; 7 nucleotides line up with TRBD2. CDR1 ENHRY and CDR2 SYGVKD come from the germline V gene. V lost 10 bases, J lost 5 bases, and 11 bases stayed unmatched. This CDR3 is built from 13 residues.

This clonotype was detected a few times. This is likely a read error, given that the CDR3 carries no conserved phenylalanine or tryptophan at its end. No DNA is shown, since the ends of the CDR3 on it are uncertain; the CDR3 is the one TCRdb lists. This rearrangement joins TRBV6-2 or TRBV6-3 to TRBJ2-5; the table gives TRBD2 as D, unverified against the DNA. Germline assignment: CDR1 MNHEY and CDR2 SVGEGT. The CDR3 extends over 13 residues, inclusive of both ends. CDR3 loop: CATAAWQGVRANV.

This clonotype was found once. Just one base apart from a much larger clone, this may be a read error. The rearrangement uses TRBV6-5 and TRBJ1-3; tentative D call: TRBD1 (5 bases). CDR1 MNHEY and CDR2 SVGAGI come from the germline V gene. This CDR3 is 16 amino acids long. The DNA of the CDR3 is TGTGCCAGCAGTCCAAACCGGGGGACCACTGGAAACATCATATATTTT. Protein: CASSPNRGTTGNIIYF.